Included here is one T cell receptor beta chain sequence, with context. This CDR3 contains 14 residues. V lost 0 bases and J 0 bases, leaving 3 bases between the germline ends. Per germline, CDR1 SGHRS and CDR2 YFSETQ. This entry is derived from a study of blood T cells in healthy people across ages. Primed by a sample-barcoded 5' primer and a J-beta primer mix, a second PCR proceeded for 7 to 11 cycles. From the 5' RACE reads, TCRdb called clonotypes with MiXCR, one entry per CDR3 protein. Of 800,000 to 950,000 distinct CDR3 sequences listed, approximately 32% are singletons. These same records also appear under a second study, on T cells of mothers and their children. Per that paper: A few healthy Caucasian mothers and their six children were the donors. Related mother-child pairs showed slightly, non-significantly higher overlap than unrelated pairs.

The receptor was isolated from a woman in her thirties or forties in good health. The chain uses TRBV5-1 and TRBJ2-2; D unresolved. The material sequenced was blood. The CDR3 is CASSLDPNTGELFF. Written as DNA, the CDR3 is TGCGCCAGCAGCTTGGACCCGAACACCGGGGAGCTGTTTTTT. The whole variable domain, filled in from reference TRBV5-1 and TRBJ2-2, reads KAGVTQTPRYLIKTRGQQVTLSCSPISGHRSVSWYQQTPGQGLQFLFEYFSETQRNKGNFPGRFSGRQFSNSRSEMNVSTLELGDSALYLCASSLDPNTGELFFGEGSRLTVL.